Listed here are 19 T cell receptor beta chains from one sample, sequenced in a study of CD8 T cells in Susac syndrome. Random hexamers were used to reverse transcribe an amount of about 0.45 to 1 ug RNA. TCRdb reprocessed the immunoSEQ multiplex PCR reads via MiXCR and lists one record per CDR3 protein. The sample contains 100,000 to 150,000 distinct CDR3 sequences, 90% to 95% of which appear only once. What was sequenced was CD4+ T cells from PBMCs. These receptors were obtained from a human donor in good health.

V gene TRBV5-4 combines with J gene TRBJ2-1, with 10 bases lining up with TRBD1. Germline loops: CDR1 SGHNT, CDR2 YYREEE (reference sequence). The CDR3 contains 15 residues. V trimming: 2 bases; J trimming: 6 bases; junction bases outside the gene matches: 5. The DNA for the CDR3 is TGTGCCAGCAGCTTTTTAGGACAGGGGGGCAATGAGCAGTTCTTC. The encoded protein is CASSFLGQGGNEQFF.

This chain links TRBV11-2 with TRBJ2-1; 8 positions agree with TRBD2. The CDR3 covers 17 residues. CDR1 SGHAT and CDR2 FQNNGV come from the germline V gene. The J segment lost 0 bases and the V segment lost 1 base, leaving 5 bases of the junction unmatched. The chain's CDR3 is CASSLVGSGISYNEQFF. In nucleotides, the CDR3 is TGTGCCAGCAGCTTAGTTGGTAGCGGGATCTCCTACAATGAGCAGTTCTTC.

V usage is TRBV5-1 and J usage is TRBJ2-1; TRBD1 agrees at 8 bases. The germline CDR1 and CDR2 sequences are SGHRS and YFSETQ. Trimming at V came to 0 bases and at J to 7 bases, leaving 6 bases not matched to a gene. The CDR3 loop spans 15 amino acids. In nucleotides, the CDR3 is TGCGCCAGCAGCTTGGGGACAGGGAAGGAAAATGAGCAGTTCTTC. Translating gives CASSLGTGKENEQFF. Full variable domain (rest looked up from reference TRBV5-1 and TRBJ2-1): KAGVTQTPRYLIKTRGQQVTLSCSPISGHRSVSWYQQTPGQGLQFLFEYFSETQRNKGNFPGRFSGRQFSNSRSEMNVSTLELGDSALYLCASSLGTGKENEQFFGPGTRLTVL.

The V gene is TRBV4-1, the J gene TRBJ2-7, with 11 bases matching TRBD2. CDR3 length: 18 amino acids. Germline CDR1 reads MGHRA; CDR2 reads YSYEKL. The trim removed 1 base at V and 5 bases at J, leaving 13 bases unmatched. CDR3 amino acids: CASSQAPTVAGGRDEQYF. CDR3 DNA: TGCGCCAGCAGCCAAGCCCCGACTGTAGCGGGAGGGAGAGACGAGCAGTACTTC.

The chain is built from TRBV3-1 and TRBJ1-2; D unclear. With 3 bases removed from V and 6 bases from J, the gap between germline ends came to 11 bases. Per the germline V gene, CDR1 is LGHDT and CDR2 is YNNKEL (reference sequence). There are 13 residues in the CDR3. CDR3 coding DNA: TGTGCCAGCAGCCATCCGGTTTTCGATGGCTACACCTTC. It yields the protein CASSHPVFDGYTF.

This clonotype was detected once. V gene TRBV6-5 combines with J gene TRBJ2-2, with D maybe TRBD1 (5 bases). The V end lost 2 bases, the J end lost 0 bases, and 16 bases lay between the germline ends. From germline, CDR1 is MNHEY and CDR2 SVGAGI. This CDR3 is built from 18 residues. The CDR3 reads CASSYPRGRGPNTGELFF. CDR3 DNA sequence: TGTGCCAGCAGTTACCCAAGGGGAAGGGGCCCGAACACCGGGGAGCTGTTTTTT.

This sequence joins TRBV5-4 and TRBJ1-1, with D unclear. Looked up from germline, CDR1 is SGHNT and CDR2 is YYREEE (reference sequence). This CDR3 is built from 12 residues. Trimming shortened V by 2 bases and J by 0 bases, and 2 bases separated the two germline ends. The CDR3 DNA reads TGTGCCAGCAGCTTTCTGAACACTGAAGCTTTCTTT. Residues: CASSFLNTEAFF.

The CDR3 DNA reads TGCGCCAGCAGCTTCCAACTGGACAGGGCCACCGGGGAGCTGTTTTTT. Its protein product is CASSFQLDRATGELFF. The gene calls are TRBV5-1 and TRBJ2-2; the match to TRBD1 covers 8 bases. The CDR3 contains 16 residues. CDR1 and CDR2 (germline): SGHRS, YFSETQ. V lost 2 bases and J lost 4; bases outside the gene matches: 7.

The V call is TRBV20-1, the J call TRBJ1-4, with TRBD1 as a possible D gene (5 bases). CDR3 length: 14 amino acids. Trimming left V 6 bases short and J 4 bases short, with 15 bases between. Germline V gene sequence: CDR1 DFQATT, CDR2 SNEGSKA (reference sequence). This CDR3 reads CSAKLDSYNEKLFF. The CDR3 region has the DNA TGCAGTGCCAAGCTCGACAGTTATAATGAAAAACTGTTTTTT.

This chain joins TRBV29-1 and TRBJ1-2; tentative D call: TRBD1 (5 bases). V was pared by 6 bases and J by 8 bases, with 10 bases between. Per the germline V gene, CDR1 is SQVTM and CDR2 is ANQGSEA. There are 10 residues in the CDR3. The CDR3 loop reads CSVEQDGYTF. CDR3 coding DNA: TGCAGCGTGGAACAGGACGGCTACACCTTC.

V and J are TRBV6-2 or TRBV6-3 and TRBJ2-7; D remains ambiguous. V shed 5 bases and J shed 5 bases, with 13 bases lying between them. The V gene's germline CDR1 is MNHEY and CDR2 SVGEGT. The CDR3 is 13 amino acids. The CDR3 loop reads CASSRPYPNEQYF. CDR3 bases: TGTGCCAGCAGTCGCCCGTATCCCAACGAGCAGTACTTC.

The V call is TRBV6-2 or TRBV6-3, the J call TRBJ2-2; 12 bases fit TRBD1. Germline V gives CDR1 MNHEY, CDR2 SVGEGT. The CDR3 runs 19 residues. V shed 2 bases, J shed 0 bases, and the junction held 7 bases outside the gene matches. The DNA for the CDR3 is TGTGCCAGCAGTTACCGGGACAGGGGGCGCTGGACGAACACCGGGGAGCTGTTTTTT. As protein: CASSYRDRGRWTNTGELFF.

The CDR3 nucleotides are TGTGCCAGTAGTACCCAGATTTCTGGAGGAGGGAATCAGCCCCAGCATTTT. As protein: CASSTQISGGGNQPQHF. V gene TRBV19 combines with J gene TRBJ1-5; D is undetermined. The CDR3 loop spans 17 amino acids. V was clipped by 4 bases and J by 4 bases, with 20 bases between them. From germline, CDR1 is LNHDA and CDR2 SQIVND (reference sequence).

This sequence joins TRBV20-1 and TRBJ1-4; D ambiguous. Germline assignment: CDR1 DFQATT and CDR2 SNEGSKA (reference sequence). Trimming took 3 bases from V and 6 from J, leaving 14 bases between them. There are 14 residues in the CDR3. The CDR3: CSASGGPGDEKLFF. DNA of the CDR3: TGCAGTGCTAGTGGAGGACCTGGGGATGAAAAACTGTTTTTT.

The CDR3 DNA is TGTGCCAGCAGCTTGGTGTCACGAGGGGGGACCTACGAGCAGTACTTC. Translated: CASSLVSRGGTYEQYF. This chain connects TRBV7-2 to TRBJ2-7; TRBD1 or TRBD2 may be the D gene (6 bases each). The CDR3 is made up of 16 amino acids. Looked up from germline, CDR1 is SGHTA and CDR2 is FQGNSA. The V and J ends lost 3 bases and 2 bases respectively, with 17 bases between them.

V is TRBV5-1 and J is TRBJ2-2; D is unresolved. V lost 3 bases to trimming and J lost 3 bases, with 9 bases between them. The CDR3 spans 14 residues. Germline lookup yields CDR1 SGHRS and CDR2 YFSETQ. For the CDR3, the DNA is TGCGCCAGCAGCTCGGACGGCTACACCGGGGAGCTGTTTTTT. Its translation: CASSSDGYTGELFF.

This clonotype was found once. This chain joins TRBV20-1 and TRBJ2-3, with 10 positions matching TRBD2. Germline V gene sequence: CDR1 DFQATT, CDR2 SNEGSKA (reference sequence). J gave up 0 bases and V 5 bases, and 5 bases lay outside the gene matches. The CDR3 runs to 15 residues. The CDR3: CSAGGTSASTDTQYF. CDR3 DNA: TGCAGTGCTGGGGGGACTAGCGCCAGCACAGATACGCAGTATTTT.

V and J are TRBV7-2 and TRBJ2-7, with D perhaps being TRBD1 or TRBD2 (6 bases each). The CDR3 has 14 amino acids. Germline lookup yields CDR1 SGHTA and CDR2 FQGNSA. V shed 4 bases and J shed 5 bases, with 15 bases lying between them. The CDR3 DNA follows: TGTGCCAGCAGCTGGAGGGGGGAAATTGACGAGCAGTACTTC. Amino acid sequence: CASSWRGEIDEQYF.

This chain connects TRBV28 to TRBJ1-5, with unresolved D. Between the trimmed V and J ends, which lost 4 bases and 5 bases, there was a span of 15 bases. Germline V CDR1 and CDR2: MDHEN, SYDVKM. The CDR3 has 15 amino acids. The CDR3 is CASSSRGAGHQPQHF. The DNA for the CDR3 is TGTGCCAGCAGTTCCCGAGGCGCCGGACATCAGCCCCAGCATTTT.